These 29 T cell receptor beta chains were all obtained from the same sample, sequenced in a study of T cell responses to AZD1222 COVID-19 vaccine. Assay: immunoSEQ multiplex PCR; the TCRdb copy retains only in-frame clones and omits some. The data show some 200,000 clones, more than 85% seen once. Specimen: peripheral blood, collected 28 days after the second AZD1222 dose. All receptors derive from an adult who received the AZD1222 COVID-19 vaccine.

V and J are TRBV27 and TRBJ1-6; D not resolved. In germline, CDR1 is MNHEY, CDR2 SMNVEV (reference sequence). This CDR3 has 14 residues. Trimming cost V 2 bases and J 6 bases, with 8 bases left between them. CDR3 sequence: CASSLGGVNSPLHF. CDR3 nucleotide sequence: TGTGCCAGCAGTTTAGGCGGGGTTAATTCACCCCTCCACTTT.

This chain links TRBV2 with TRBJ2-2; 12 bases map to TRBD2. Germline V gives CDR1 SNHLY, CDR2 FYNNEI. CDR3 length: 18 residues. Unmatched junction bases numbered 13, after V lost 4 bases and J lost 7 bases. CDR3 region: CASSVWLAGGPDVGELFF. DNA of the CDR3: TGTGCCAGCAGTGTCTGGCTAGCGGGAGGGCCGGATGTCGGGGAGCTGTTTTTT.

The J gene is TRBJ1-5, the V gene TRBV6-1, with 8 bases that match TRBD1. The CDR3 covers 17 residues. With 2 bases clipped from V and 7 bases from J, the junction kept 13 bases outside the gene matches. Germline CDR1 and CDR2: MNHNS and SASEGT. The CDR3, as DNA: TGTGCCAGCAGTGAAAGGACAGGGATCGGGTCTCTACAGCCCCAGCATTTT. Translating gives CASSERTGIGSLQPQHF.

The chain has TRBV5-1 and TRBJ2-5; perhaps TRBD1 as D (6 bases). The CDR3 runs to 15 residues. The ends were cut back, 0 bases at V and 4 bases at J, with 13 bases in the middle. Germline V CDR1 and CDR2: SGHRS, YFSETQ. CDR3 sequence: CASSLGQVLRETQYF. CDR3 DNA: TGCGCCAGCAGCTTGGGACAGGTCTTAAGAGAGACCCAGTACTTC. Using reference TRBV5-1 and TRBJ2-5 for the parts outside the CDR3, the full variable domain is KAGVTQTPRYLIKTRGQQVTLSCSPISGHRSVSWYQQTPGQGLQFLFEYFSETQRNKGNFPGRFSGRQFSNSRSEMNVSTLELGDSALYLCASSLGQVLRETQYFGPGTRLLVL.

The chain couples TRBV2 to TRBJ2-7; D is ambiguous. V was shortened by 1 base and J by 1 base, with 8 bases between the two germline ends. The CDR3 has 14 residues. Germline loops: CDR1 SNHLY, CDR2 FYNNEI. This CDR3 reads CASSEGFASYEQYF. CDR3 DNA: TGTGCCAGCAGTGAAGGCTTCGCATCCTACGAGCAGTACTTC.

The chain is built from TRBV6-5 and TRBJ1-5; TRBD1 matches at 8 bases. Germline values: CDR1 MNHEY, CDR2 SVGAGI. This CDR3 region has 14 residues. Germline trimming cut 4 bases from V and 5 bases from J; bases unmatched to any gene: 4. The DNA of the CDR3 is TGTGCCAGCAGTTCCGAGACAGGGGATCAGCCCCAGCATTTT. Translated, it gives CASSSETGDQPQHF.

This chain links TRBV7-8 with TRBJ2-5; D is ambiguous. Germline V gene sequence: CDR1 SGHVS, CDR2 FQNEAQ. Between the trimmed V and J ends, which lost 7 bases and 4 bases, there was a span of 19 bases. The CDR3 runs to 15 residues. CDR3 loop: CASNLRAPNGETQYF. The DNA of the CDR3 is TGTGCCAGCAACCTTCGGGCACCGAATGGAGAGACCCAGTACTTC.

This chain's CDR3 is CASGSSRPEAFF. For the CDR3, the DNA is TGTGCCAGCGGTAGTTCGAGGCCTGAAGCTTTCTTT. The rearrangement links TRBV2 to TRBJ1-1; no clear D gene. Germline V gene lookup returns CDR1 SNHLY and CDR2 FYNNEI. Trimming took off 8 bases at V and 6 bases at J, with 13 bases between the two ends. The CDR3 sequence is 12 residues long.

This chain joins TRBV30 and TRBJ1-6, with D possibly matching TRBD1 (5 bases). The germline CDR1 and CDR2 sequences are GTSNPN and SVGIG (reference sequence). V lost 2 bases and J 10 bases, leaving 15 bases between the germline ends. The CDR3 totals 14 residues. The CDR3 nucleotides read TGTGCCTGGAGTACCGGTCAGGGAGGATCACCCCTCCACTTT. Protein: CAWSTGQGGSPLHF.

V and J are TRBV24-1 and TRBJ1-6; possible D gene TRBD1, 5 bases. Germline CDR1 and CDR2: KGHDR and SFDVKD. V lost 7 bases, J lost 8 bases, and 17 bases lay in between. This CDR3 is 15 amino acids long. The CDR3, as DNA: TGTGCCACCAGCGAGGGGAGGGCGATAGATTCACCCCTCCACTTT. As protein: CATSEGRAIDSPLHF.

This sequence joins TRBV25-1 and TRBJ1-5; 7 nucleotides align to TRBD1. V was clipped by 3 bases and J by 4 bases; unmatched bases: 6. The germline gives CDR1 MGHDK, CDR2 SYGVNS. There are 15 residues in the CDR3. CDR3 in DNA: TGTGCCAGCAGTGACTCAGGGGGTGGTAATCAGCCCCAGCATTTT. It yields the protein CASSDSGGGNQPQHF.

Here the CDR3 DNA reads TGTGCCAGCAGTGGGACAGGGGGAAGTCAGCCCCAGCATTTT. As protein: CASSGTGGSQPQHF. The chain joins TRBV2 to TRBJ1-5; 10 nucleotides match TRBD1. The CDR3 covers 14 residues. Trimming cost V 4 bases and J 6 bases; bases outside gene matches: 3. Germline assignment: CDR1 SNHLY and CDR2 FYNNEI.

This clone was observed once. The CDR3 is CASSGGGDSQEKLFF. The DNA for the CDR3 is TGTGCCAGCAGCGGAGGAGGGGACAGTCAAGAAAAACTGTTTTTT. The J gene is TRBJ1-4, the V gene TRBV3-1 (or the pseudogene TRBV3-2), with 7 nucleotides matching TRBD1. The germline V gene encodes CDR1 LGHDT and CDR2 YNNKEL (reference sequence). This CDR3 comprises 15 residues. Losses at the gene ends were 5 bases for V and 8 bases for J; bases not matched to a gene: 11.

V usage is TRBV7-6 and J usage is TRBJ2-5; TRBD2 aligns across 8 bases. The CDR3 has 16 residues. Germline-derived CDR1 and CDR2 are SGHVS and FNYEAQ. Trimming at V came to 2 bases and at J to 4 bases, leaving 9 bases not matched to a gene. CDR3 sequence: CASSLPSGSTGETQYF. DNA of the CDR3: TGTGCCAGCAGCTTACCCAGCGGGAGTACAGGAGAGACCCAGTACTTC.

The CDR3 reads CASSFNRGHEQYF. CDR3 bases: TGTGCCAGCAGCTTCAACAGGGGCCACGAGCAGTACTTC. The J gene is TRBJ2-7, the V gene TRBV7-9; 7 bases are a match to TRBD1. The CDR3 is 13 amino acids. With V trimmed by 3 bases and J by 5 bases, 4 bases remained unmatched. Germline V lookup: CDR1 SEHNR, CDR2 FQNEAQ (reference sequence).

This chain links TRBV3-1 (or the pseudogene TRBV3-2) with TRBJ2-7, with D maybe TRBD1 (6 bases). There are 15 residues in the CDR3. Trimming took 4 bases from V and 5 from J, leaving 18 bases between them. Germline values: CDR1 LGHDT, CDR2 YNNKEL (reference sequence). DNA of the CDR3: TGTGCCAGCAGCCCAGCGAAGAACAGGGTCCACGAGCAGTACTTC. The encoded protein is CASSPAKNRVHEQYF.

The V call is TRBV2, the J call TRBJ1-3; TRBD1 is a possible D gene (5 bases). This CDR3 spans 15 amino acids. Between the trimmed V and J ends, which lost 9 bases and 0 bases, there was a span of 15 bases. Looked up from germline, CDR1 is SNHLY and CDR2 is FYNNEI. In nucleotides, the CDR3 is TGTGCCAGAGGGCGGGAGACAGTCTCTGGAAACACCATATATTTT. This translates into CARGRETVSGNTIYF.

This chain uses TRBV24-1 with TRBJ2-1; 8 bases match TRBD2. V lost 4 bases, J lost 5 bases, and 12 bases stayed unmatched. CDR1 and CDR2 from the germline V gene are KGHDR and SFDVKD. The length of the CDR3 is 17 residues. CDR3 nucleotide sequence: TGTGCCACCAGTGACCCACCTTTAGCGGGGCTACACAATGAGCAGTTCTTC. This translates into CATSDPPLAGLHNEQFF.

This chain links TRBV28 with TRBJ1-1; D possibly corresponds to TRBD1 (6 bases). The CDR3 consists of 16 residues. The ends were cut back, 3 bases at V and 0 bases at J, with 14 bases in the middle. Germline CDR1 is MDHEN and CDR2 is SYDVKM. For the CDR3, the DNA is TGTGCCAGCAGTTTTCAGGGGATCTACATGAACACTGAAGCTTTCTTT. Amino acid sequence: CASSFQGIYMNTEAFF.

The genes are TRBV12-5 and TRBJ2-5, with 7 bases that match TRBD2. V was pared by 0 bases and J by 5 bases, with 0 bases of the junction left unmatched. CDR3 length: 13 amino acids. CDR1 and CDR2 (germline): LGHNT, FRNRAP. CDR3 region: CASGLVGRETQYF. CDR3 sequence (DNA): TGTGCTAGTGGTTTGGTCGGGAGGGAGACCCAGTACTTC. The whole variable domain, remainder taken from reference TRBV12-5 and TRBJ2-5, is DARVTQTPRHKVTEMGQEVTMRCQPILGHNTVFWYRQTMMQGLELLAYFRNRAPLDDSGMPKDRFSAEMPDATLATLKIQPSEPRDSAVYFCASGLVGRETQYFGPGTRLLVL.

This sequence joins TRBV19 and TRBJ2-7, with unresolved D. The CDR3 length is 15 residues. The V end was cut by 3 bases, the J end by 3 bases, with 15 bases between. The germline gives CDR1 LNHDA, CDR2 SQIVND (reference sequence). In DNA, the CDR3 is TGTGCCAGTAGTATTTCAGGCACGGAAGGCTACGAGCAGTACTTC. As protein: CASSISGTEGYEQYF. Looking up the rest from reference TRBV19 and TRBJ2-7 gives the full variable domain: DGGITQSPKYLFRKEGQNVTLSCEQNLNHDAMYWYRQDPGQGLRLIYYSQIVNDFQKGDIAEGYSVSREKKESFPLTVTSAQKNPTAFYLCASSISGTEGYEQYFGPGTRLTVT.

V is TRBV28 and J is TRBJ2-3; the D gene is possibly TRBD2 (6 bases). The germline gives CDR1 MDHEN, CDR2 SYDVKM. Trimming pared 7 bases from V and 1 base from J, leaving 24 bases between. The CDR3 sequence is 18 residues long. CDR3 sequence reads: CASTYPLCTGECTDTQYF. The CDR3 nucleotides are TGTGCCAGCACTTACCCACTCTGTACGGGAGAATGCACAGATACGCAGTATTTT.

The chain combines TRBV3-1 (or the pseudogene TRBV3-2) with TRBJ1-1; no definite D call. Trimming cost V 7 bases and J 6 bases, with 18 bases left between them. Germline CDR1 LGHDT, CDR2 YNNKEL (reference sequence). The CDR3 is 14 residues long. The CDR3 region has the DNA TGTGCCAGCACCAACTTGGCCGGGGAATCTGAAGCTTTCTTT. Protein product: CASTNLAGESEAFF.

This clone was seen only once. A much larger clone differs from this one at a single base, so this may be a read error. V gene TRBV25-1 combines with J gene TRBJ1-5, with D unresolved. This CDR3 comprises 14 residues. V dropped 4 bases and J dropped 0 bases, with 7 bases sitting between them. Germline assignment: CDR1 MGHDK and CDR2 SYGVNS. The CDR3 DNA sequence: TGTGCCAGCAGTGGAGGCAGTAGCAATCAGCCCCAGCATTTT. It codes for CASSGGSSNQPQHF.

The chain joins TRBV2 to TRBJ1-3, with TRBD1 as a possible D gene (5 bases). The CDR3 loop spans 14 amino acids. CDR1 is SNHLY, CDR2 FYNNEI, per germline. V dropped 7 bases and J dropped 0 bases, with 10 bases sitting between them. The CDR3 sequence is CASNWGSSGNTIYF. CDR3 nucleotides: TGTGCCAGCAATTGGGGGAGCTCTGGAAACACCATATATTTT.

In this sample, this clone turned up a few times. The rearrangement links TRBV5-1 to TRBJ1-1, with a possible D match to TRBD1 (5 bases). Looked up from germline, CDR1 is SGHRS and CDR2 is YFSETQ. The CDR3 sequence is 12 residues long. Deletions cut 2 bases from V and 11 bases from J, with 13 bases between. The CDR3 nucleotides read TGCGCCAGCAGCTTAGGAGGGGAAGCGGCTTTCTTT. Encoded protein: CASSLGGEAAFF.

This rearrangement joins TRBV9 to TRBJ2-1; 7 bases line up with TRBD2. Germline-derived CDR1 and CDR2 are SGDLS and YYNGEE. The CDR3 is 15 amino acids. The V and J ends lost 0 bases and 3 bases, in that order; junction bases with no gene match: 3. CDR3 sequence: CASSVEAGFYNEQFF. The CDR3 DNA sequence: TGTGCCAGCAGCGTAGAAGCGGGATTCTACAATGAGCAGTTCTTC.

The chain couples TRBV7-3 to TRBJ2-3; 9 bases are a match to TRBD1. J gave up 4 bases and V 5 bases, and 7 bases lay outside the gene matches. The CDR3 extends over 15 amino acids. The V gene's germline CDR1 is SGHTA and CDR2 FQGTGA. CDR3 protein: CASSHRGRAPDTQYF. Written as DNA, the CDR3 is TGTGCCAGCAGCCACAGGGGGCGGGCCCCAGATACGCAGTATTTT.

The gene calls are TRBV9 and TRBJ2-5; weak D call: TRBD2 (6 bases). The V gene's germline CDR1 is SGDLS and CDR2 YYNGEE. This CDR3 region has 14 residues. Trimming removed 0 bases from V and 5 bases from J, with 11 bases in between. This CDR3 reads CASSVDGGRETQYF. In nucleotides, the CDR3 is TGTGCCAGCAGCGTAGACGGAGGGAGGGAGACCCAGTACTTC.